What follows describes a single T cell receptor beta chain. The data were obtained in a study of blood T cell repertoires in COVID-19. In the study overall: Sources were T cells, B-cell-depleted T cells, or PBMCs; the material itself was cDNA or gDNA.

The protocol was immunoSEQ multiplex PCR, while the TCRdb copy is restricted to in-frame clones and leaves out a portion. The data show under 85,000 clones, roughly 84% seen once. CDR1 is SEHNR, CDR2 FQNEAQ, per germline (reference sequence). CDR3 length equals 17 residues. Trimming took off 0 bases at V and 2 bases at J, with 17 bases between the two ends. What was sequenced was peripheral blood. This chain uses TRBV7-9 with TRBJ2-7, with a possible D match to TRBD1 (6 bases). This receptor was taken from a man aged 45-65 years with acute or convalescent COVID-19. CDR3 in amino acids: CASSLAPGQQKAYEQYF. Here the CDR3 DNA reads TGTGCCAGCAGCTTAGCCCCGGGACAACAGAAAGCCTACGAGCAGTACTTC.